This TCR beta chain was profiled in a study of shared clonotypes between healthy human individuals (dated by TCRdb to about 2020). About the full investigation: A few men and a couple of women, aged 18 to 49 years, made up the cohort. For each donor, CD4 naive and CD4 memory were each run on three plates, CD8 naive on two plates, and CD8 memory on one plate. The study deeply sequenced blood TCR repertoires of about five healthy adults to estimate repertoire size and the extent of clonotype sharing between individuals. Libraries were prepared and TCR repertoires were sequenced by different laboratories using diverse techniques, in order to increase sequencing depth and limit assay-specific biases. Leukapheresis yielded between about 0.85 and 10 billion PBMCs per donor.

In the case of this clone: Its antigen specificity is not known. No qualities accompany the bases; no much larger clone lies one base away.

For the CD8 naive samples, CD45RO-negative cells were positively selected for CCR7, yielding a CD45RA+CCR7+ population from which TemRA cells were excluded. Healthy HIV-negative adults with no recently reported acute infections or vaccinations were included as donors. Every donor was a Caucasian adult living in Nashville, Tennessee, USA. After blood collection by leukapheresis, PBMCs were isolated using Ficoll-Histopaque density gradient centrifugation and then cryopreserved in the vapor phase of liquid nitrogen. Purity and quantity of every magnetically sorted T cell population were checked by analytical flow cytometry. Genomic DNA was isolated from each sorted fraction and quantified by UV absorbance on a Nanodrop 2000c. Relative to germline, V is 5 bases shorter and J is 1 base shorter, with 18 bases between their ends. The CDR3 sequence holds 16 residues, the cysteine and phenylalanine included. Only the CDR3 part of the read is kept: 48 bases, read in frame from the first base. The germline V gene (reference sequence) specifies MNHEY as CDR1 and SMNVEV as CDR2.

Overall study outcomes, separate from this receptor: The genetic and exposure-history diversity represented was limited by the small number of donors. Even with the large sequencing depth, rarefaction of the sorted-subset datasets indicated that sequencing was incomplete. Higher generation probabilities were observed for clonotypes shared by all four sorted-subset donors than for non-shared clonotypes. Pairwise subsampling led to the expectation that sequencing depth would affect the degree of clonotype sharing among donors. Sharing across four donors was observed for about 4.8% of naive CD4, over 3% of naive CD8, over 2% of memory CD4, and 0.4% of memory CD8 clonotypes. Sampling was restricted to blood, and TCR repertoires in tissue are likely to differ from TCR repertoires in blood. Larger estimated clonotype richness was generally found for naive subsets than for memory subsets.

Using the deep immunoSEQ assay, multiplex PCR amplified TCR CDR3 regions from genomic DNA. Extracted genomic DNA from each cell subset was distributed evenly across all wells of several immunoSEQ 96-well plates, and each plate was treated as a replicate. Each replicate PCR for sorted subsets received about 200 ng genomic DNA, equal to tens of thousands of T cell genomes. The purified libraries were quantified using a Qubit 3.0 fluorometer, sized with a Bioanalyzer 2100, and then quantified again using the KAPA Library Quantification kit. Every immunoSEQ 96-well plate was sequenced on a dedicated single-read 150-cycle Illumina NextSeq 550 flow cell. Concerning the study's data processing: Because the immunoSEQ output included only junctional sequences and no quality scores, the filtering could not be the same as the filtering used for full-length reads. To assign V/J genes and CDR3, sequences were annotated against IMGT germline references using PyIR, a Python wrapper for IgBLAST v1.9. Reads were filtered out if the reads had weak V/J assignments (E-value above 1e-6), no CDR3, stop codons, out-of-frame junctions, or ambiguous translated residues. V3J clonotypes were defined as sequences sharing an identical inferred V gene, J gene, and CDR3 amino acid sequence. Percentage overlap between repertoires was computed as shared unique clonotypes divided by the size of the smaller repertoire. Richness of each repertoire was evaluated using RTK rarefaction, the Chao1 estimator, and Recon v2.1 estimates of unobserved clonotypes. Generation probabilities were computed with OLGA for all TCRbeta clonotypes obtained by the gDNA method from a handful of donors. TCRdb stores this immuneACCESS table with in-frame sequences only. Part of the clones is absent; in the studies checked, under half of the shortfall reflects unresolved V genes, and no reason is known for the rest. That table furnishes V, J and clone size, whereas the DNA furnished D and trimming. This sample comprises about 590,000 clones, just under 97% of them detected only once. The top ten clonotypes cover 0.1% to 0.11% of the sample.

The sample taken for sequencing was naive CD8+ T cells sorted from blood. The cell subset or site label here, explained by the study, means: CD45RA+CCR7+. The chain is assembled from TRBV27 and TRBJ2-7; a weak D assignment points to TRBD1 (6 bases agree). The sequence derives from a woman aged 30 to 39 in good health. The CDR3 region has the sequence CASSLYPGTQSYEQYF. The bases read TGTGCCAGCAGTCTTTACCCCGGGACACAATCCTACGAGCAGTACTTC.